Shown below are 27 T cell receptor beta chains from a single sample sequenced in a study of blood T cell repertoires in COVID-19. Measured with immunoSEQ multiplex PCR; TCRdb has only the in-frame clones, and not every one. The sample includes around 72,000 clones, roughly four fifths of them seen just once. Sequenced material: peripheral blood. The receptors were sampled from a woman aged 60-75 years with acute or convalescent COVID-19.

This clone has only one observation. The chain couples TRBV29-1 to TRBJ2-7, with 7 bases matching TRBD2. Germline CDR1 reads SQVTM; CDR2 reads ANQGSEA. The CDR3 has 14 amino acids. V dropped 6 bases and J dropped 5; count of bases not matched to a gene: 13. The CDR3, as DNA: TGCAGCGTCATTCCGGGAGGCAGGGTCCACGAGCAGTACTTC. Its protein product is CSVIPGGRVHEQYF.

V gene TRBV5-1 combines with J gene TRBJ1-2; D not resolved. CDR3 size: 13 residues. V lost 4 bases and J lost 2, with 9 bases in between. CDR1 SGHRS and CDR2 YFSETQ come from the germline V gene. Here the CDR3 reads CASSPAANYGYTF. The DNA for the CDR3 is TGCGCCAGCAGCCCGGCGGCCAACTATGGCTACACCTTC.

CDR3 amino acids: CASSHFAGLDTDTQYF. The CDR3, as DNA: TGTGCCAGCAGCCATTTTGCGGGGCTTGACACAGATACGCAGTATTTT. The chain employs TRBV14 and TRBJ2-3; a weak D match, TRBD2 (6 bases). The V gene's germline CDR1 is SGHDN and CDR2 FVKESK. Trimming cost V 3 bases and J 2 bases, with 15 bases left between them. The CDR3 contains 16 residues.

The chain couples TRBV6-5 to TRBJ1-1; D gene ambiguous. CDR3 length: 14 residues. Per the germline V gene, CDR1 is MNHEY and CDR2 is SVGAGI. V was cut by 7 bases and J by 2 bases, with 14 bases left in between. CDR3 DNA sequence: TGTGCCAGCAAAACAGAACGGGGTAACACTGAAGCTTTCTTT. Encoded protein: CASKTERGNTEAFF.

The chain is built from TRBV5-1 and TRBJ2-2; 8 bases line up with TRBD2. The CDR3 has 16 residues. The germline V gene has CDR1 SGHRS and CDR2 YFSETQ. The V and J ends lost 2 bases and 5 bases, in that order; junction bases with no gene match: 8. CDR3 region: CASSLRSGGATGELFF. CDR3 nucleotide sequence: TGCGCCAGCAGCTTAAGAAGCGGGGGTGCTACCGGGGAGCTGTTTTTT.

The chain has TRBV19 and TRBJ1-5, with D tentatively TRBD1 (6 bases). Trimming took 3 bases from V and 7 from J, leaving 13 bases between them. Looked up from germline, CDR1 is LNHDA and CDR2 is SQIVND (reference sequence). The CDR3 length is 14 residues. The CDR3 DNA sequence: TGTGCCAGTAGTATGATTGGACAGCCCCAGCCCCAGCATTTT. This codes for CASSMIGQPQPQHF.

The chain couples TRBV6-5 to TRBJ1-4; TRBD1 agrees at 7 bases. This CDR3 is 14 amino acids long. Germline CDR1 MNHEY, CDR2 SVGAGI. V lost 6 bases, J lost 4 bases, and 5 bases stayed unmatched. The CDR3 sequence: CASSTGVGNEKLFF. As DNA, the CDR3 is TGTGCCAGCAGCACAGGGGTGGGTAATGAAAAACTGTTTTTT.

As DNA, the CDR3 is TGTGCCAGCAGTTCCGGCTATGGCTACACCTTC. It yields the protein CASSSGYGYTF. V usage is TRBV12-3 or TRBV12-4 and J usage is TRBJ1-2; D ambiguous. The germline V and J ends were trimmed by 4 bases and 4 bases, with 4 bases remaining between them. The CDR3 is 11 amino acids.

The DNA for the CDR3 is TGTGCCAGCAGTTACTCGCCGGGGAACTATGGCTACACCTTC. This sequence encodes CASSYSPGNYGYTF. V is TRBV6-5 and J is TRBJ1-2; D is ambiguous. Trimming shortened V by 0 bases and J by 2 bases, and 7 bases separated the two germline ends. This CDR3 spans 14 amino acids. CDR1 is MNHEY and CDR2 is SVGAGI in the germline V gene.

The J gene is TRBJ2-2, the V gene TRBV28; 8 bases line up with TRBD1. The CDR3 covers 17 residues. J gave up 3 bases and V 7 bases, and 13 bases lay outside the gene matches. Germline V gene sequence: CDR1 MDHEN, CDR2 SYDVKM. CDR3 coding DNA: TGTGCCAGCACCCCCTATGGGGGACAGGAGGACACCGGGGAGCTGTTTTTT. Its protein product is CASTPYGGQEDTGELFF.

The chain has TRBV4-2 and TRBJ2-1; no firm D call. The CDR3 is 15 amino acids. V lost 3 bases to trimming and J lost 0 bases, with 9 bases between them. CDR1 and CDR2 (germline): LGHNA, YNFKEQ. Written as DNA, the CDR3 is TGTGCCAGCAGCCAGGTTCAGTACTCCTACAATGAGCAGTTCTTC. Encoded protein: CASSQVQYSYNEQFF.

V is TRBV10-3 and J is TRBJ2-2, with D unclear. Looked up from germline, CDR1 is ENHRY and CDR2 is SYGVKD. V lost 4 bases and J lost 0, with 9 bases in between. The CDR3 sequence is 15 residues long. The CDR3 DNA reads TGTGCCATCAGTGTGGCCTCAGCGAACACCGGGGAGCTGTTTTTT. Translation: CAISVASANTGELFF.

The chain links TRBV11-2 to TRBJ1-6, with 8 positions matching TRBD1. This CDR3 has 16 residues. CDR1 and CDR2 from the germline V gene are SGHAT and FQNNGV. Unmatched junction bases numbered 6, after V lost 1 base and J lost 7 bases. The CDR3 here is CASSLVTQGANSPLHF. DNA of the CDR3: TGTGCCAGCAGCTTAGTAACTCAGGGGGCGAATTCACCCCTCCACTTT.

The J gene is TRBJ1-2, the V gene TRBV10-3; the match to TRBD1 covers 10 bases. Germline values: CDR1 ENHRY, CDR2 SYGVKD. The CDR3 totals 14 residues. V shed 5 bases, J shed 5 bases, and the junction held 5 bases outside the gene matches. In nucleotides, the CDR3 is TGTGCCATCAGTAGACAGGGGGCTGGGTATGGCTACACCTTC. Translating gives CAISRQGAGYGYTF.

The V call is TRBV2, the J call TRBJ1-2; tentative D call: TRBD1 (5 bases). Trimming took off 1 base at V and 8 bases at J, with 8 bases between the two ends. Germline values: CDR1 SNHLY, CDR2 FYNNEI. This CDR3 contains 12 residues. For the CDR3, the DNA is TGTGCCAGCAGTGAAGGGGGCAGGGGCTACACCTTC. It translates to CASSEGGRGYTF.

The chain has TRBV2 and TRBJ2-1, with 9 bases lining up with TRBD1. Unmatched junction bases numbered 10, after V lost 5 bases and J lost 8 bases. The CDR3 covers 15 residues. Germline CDR1 and CDR2: SNHLY and FYNNEI. The CDR3 nucleotides read TGTGCCAGCAGTCGGCCGGGACAGGGCCGTGATGAGCAGTTCTTC. Amino acid sequence: CASSRPGQGRDEQFF.

V is TRBV6-5 and J is TRBJ2-1; 8 positions agree with TRBD1. The CDR3 runs 15 residues. Germline loops: CDR1 MNHEY, CDR2 SVGAGI. Trimming took 6 bases from V and 9 from J; bases not matched to a gene: 13. The CDR3 DNA reads TGTGCCAGCAGGACCCCGGGACAGGTCCGGGGTGAGCAGTTCTTC. Protein product: CASRTPGQVRGEQFF.

On this clone: Other nucleotide sequences from this sample produce the same CDR3. This rearrangement joins TRBV19 to TRBJ1-3; 10 nucleotides line up with TRBD1. This CDR3 spans 15 amino acids. Germline V gene sequence: CDR1 LNHDA, CDR2 SQIVND (reference sequence). V dropped 6 bases and J dropped 4; count of bases not matched to a gene: 6. The CDR3 sequence is CASSRQGASGNTIYF. The CDR3 coding sequence is TGTGCCAGTAGCCGACAGGGGGCATCGGGAAACACCATATATTTT.

The chain joins TRBV5-5 to TRBJ1-5; D not resolved. The CDR3 has 15 amino acids. Germline V lookup: CDR1 SGHKS, CDR2 YYEKEE (reference sequence). The ends were cut back, 0 bases at V and 2 bases at J, with 9 bases in the middle. This CDR3 reads CASSLEPTGNQPQHF. The DNA for the CDR3 is TGTGCCAGCAGCTTGGAACCCACGGGCAATCAGCCCCAGCATTTT. The full variable domain, with the rest looked up from reference TRBV5-5 and TRBJ1-5, is DAGVTQSPTHLIKTRGQQVTLRCSPISGHKSVSWYQQVLGQGPQFIFQYYEKEERGRGNFPDRFSARQFPNYSSELNVNALLLGDSALYLCASSLEPTGNQPQHFGDGTRLSIL.

The chain carries TRBV9 and TRBJ1-2; D may be TRBD1 (6 bases). The V end was cut by 4 bases, the J end by 2 bases, with 12 bases between. The length of the CDR3 is 14 residues. Germline CDR1 is SGDLS and CDR2 is YYNGEE. The CDR3 here is CASSPAGENYGYTF. CDR3 bases: TGTGCCAGCAGCCCCGCAGGGGAGAACTATGGCTACACCTTC.

The chain links TRBV5-4 to TRBJ2-1; 8 bases are a match to TRBD2. Germline trimming cut 0 bases from V and 6 bases from J; bases unmatched to any gene: 5. The germline CDR1 and CDR2 sequences are SGHNT and YYREEE (reference sequence). CDR3 length: 15 residues. The CDR3 sequence is CASSLAGGRSNEQFF. As DNA, the CDR3 is TGTGCCAGCAGCTTGGCGGGGGGGCGTTCCAATGAGCAGTTCTTC.

The CDR3 region is CASRRARTYEQYF. Written as DNA, the CDR3 is TGTGCCAGCAGGAGGGCCCGAACCTACGAGCAGTACTTC. The rearrangement links TRBV27 to TRBJ2-7, with D maybe TRBD2 (5 bases). Germline V lookup: CDR1 MNHEY, CDR2 SMNVEV (reference sequence). V was trimmed by 6 bases and J by 2 bases, leaving 11 bases between them. The length of the CDR3 is 13 residues.

This chain links TRBV19 with TRBJ1-2, with 7 bases matching TRBD1. The CDR3 is 13 residues long. Per germline, CDR1 LNHDA and CDR2 SQIVND (reference sequence). The V and J ends lost 6 bases and 1 base, in that order; junction bases with no gene match: 2. The CDR3 sequence: CASSPGGNYGYTF. The CDR3 bases are TGTGCCAGTAGCCCAGGGGGTAACTATGGCTACACCTTC.

The chain couples TRBV7-9 to TRBJ1-1; D possibly corresponds to TRBD1 (5 bases). The CDR3 length is 12 residues. Germline V gives CDR1 SEHNR, CDR2 FQNEAQ (reference sequence). Trimming left V 5 bases short and J 5 bases short, with 9 bases between. The CDR3 bases are TGTGCCAGCAGCCAGGGTGGGACTGAAGCTTTCTTT. This gives the protein CASSQGGTEAFF.

The rearrangement joins TRBV7-3 to TRBJ2-2, with 11 positions matching TRBD2. Trimming took 5 bases from V and 4 from J; bases not matched to a gene: 3. The CDR3 runs to 15 residues. Germline V lookup: CDR1 SGHTA, CDR2 FQGTGA. The CDR3 sequence: CASSPGLAGTGELFF. The CDR3 bases are TGTGCCAGCAGCCCTGGACTAGCGGGCACCGGGGAGCTGTTTTTT.

This chain links TRBV3-1 (or the pseudogene TRBV3-2) with TRBJ2-2; 9 bases line up with TRBD2. The CDR3 consists of 16 residues. Germline assignment: CDR1 LGHDT and CDR2 YNNKEL (reference sequence). V dropped 1 base and J dropped 4; count of bases not matched to a gene: 4. The CDR3 DNA reads as TGTGCCAGCAGCCAAGGAGCTAGCGGGGTCACCGGGGAGCTGTTTTTT. As protein: CASSQGASGVTGELFF.

This chain joins TRBV6-1 and TRBJ2-7, with D tentatively TRBD1 (6 bases). There are 13 residues in the CDR3. The V gene's germline CDR1 is MNHNS and CDR2 SASEGT. V shed 1 base and J shed 6 bases, with 10 bases lying between them. CDR3 residues: CASSEVGAGEQYF. In nucleotides, the CDR3 is TGTGCCAGCAGTGAAGTGGGGGCGGGCGAGCAGTACTTC.